This T cell receptor (beta chain) was sequenced in a study of T cells in localized non-small cell lung cancer. Points from the study as a whole: Compared with tumor, uninvolved adjacent lung displayed greater T cell clonality, ranking highest overall. Heterogeneity remains possible, as sequencing covered one tumor region only. When the top 100 tumor clones were examined, a median approximately 59 of them also appeared in the adjacent lung, which was paired and uninvolved. Higher T cell density in the blood was associated with longer overall survival, whereas higher adjacent-lung clonality associated with shorter survival.

The assay was immunoSEQ multiplex PCR, and TCRdb's table has in-frame clones only and misses some. Of 30,000 to 40,000 clones in the sample, under 90% were seen once. Turning to this clone: Antigen specificity is unknown.

V was clipped by 4 bases and J by 2 bases, with 15 bases between them. Germline CDR1 and CDR2: SGHAT and FQNNGV. The CDR3 is 15 residues long. Source: peripheral blood, taken before any cancer treatment. This chain links TRBV11-2 with TRBJ2-7; D may be TRBD1 (6 bases). The sequence derives from a man aged 40 to 70 with stage I lung adenocarcinoma. CDR3 sequence (DNA): TGTGCCAGCAGCTGGACGACAGGTAGTACCTACGAGCAGTACTTC. The encoded protein is CASSWTTGSTYEQYF.